This T cell receptor (beta chain) was sequenced in a study of T-cell reconstitution after alpha-beta-depleted transplantation in children. CDR1 DFQATT and CDR2 SNEGSKA come from the germline V gene (reference sequence). The length of the CDR3 is 13 residues. Trimming removed 0 bases from V and 4 bases from J, with 10 bases in between. In its sample, this clonotype was seen many times. This sample's TCRbeta library carried unique molecular identifier barcodes. One entry per CDR3 protein, called by TCRdb with MiXCR from the PCR reads. The sample carries some 250,000 distinct CDR3 sequences, around 12% recorded once.

The chain uses TRBV20-1 and TRBJ2-7, with D unclear. Sequenced material: PBMCs from the stem cell graft donor, taken from the stem cell graft. The sequence was collected from a human donor who donated a stem cell graft to a child with acute lymphoblastic leukemia. CDR3 amino acids: CSAREGVEYEQYF. DNA for the CDR3: TGCAGTGCTAGAGAAGGAGTGGAGTACGAGCAGTACTTC.